This TCR beta chain was sequenced during a study of cytomegalovirus exposure and HLA in healthy donors. This PCR relied on a set of 60 Vbeta primers and 13 Jbeta primers. Here immunoSEQ multiplex PCR was the method, and the copy in TCRdb shows in-frame clones only, minus some. The data contain about 140,000 clones, about 78% of them singletons. Trimming cost V 5 bases and J 2 bases, with 12 bases left between them. Germline loops: CDR1 SEHNR, CDR2 FQNEAQ (reference sequence). The CDR3 has 14 amino acids. This TCR was recovered from a man younger than 30 in good health and CMV-seronegative. The specimen sequenced was PBMCs. The chain is built from TRBV7-9 and TRBJ2-5; D call uncertain. CDR3 region: CASSPPLKQETQYF. CDR3 DNA: TGTGCCAGCAGCCCTCCACTAAAACAAGAGACCCAGTACTTC.